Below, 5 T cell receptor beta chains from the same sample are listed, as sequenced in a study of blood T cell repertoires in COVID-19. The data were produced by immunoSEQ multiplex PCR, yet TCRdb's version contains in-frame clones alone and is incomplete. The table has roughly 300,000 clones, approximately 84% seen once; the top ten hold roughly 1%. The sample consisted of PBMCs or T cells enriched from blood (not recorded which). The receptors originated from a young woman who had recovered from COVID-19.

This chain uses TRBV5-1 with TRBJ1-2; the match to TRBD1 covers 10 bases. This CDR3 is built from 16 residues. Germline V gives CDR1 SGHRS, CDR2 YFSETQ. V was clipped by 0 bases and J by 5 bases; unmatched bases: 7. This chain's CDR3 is CASSLEGQGPGYGYTF. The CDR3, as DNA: TGCGCCAGCAGCTTGGAGGGACAGGGGCCGGGATATGGCTACACCTTC.

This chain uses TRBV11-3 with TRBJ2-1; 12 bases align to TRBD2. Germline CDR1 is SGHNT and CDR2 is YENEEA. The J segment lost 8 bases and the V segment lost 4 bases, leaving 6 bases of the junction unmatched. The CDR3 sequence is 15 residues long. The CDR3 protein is CASSSGLAGTHEQFF. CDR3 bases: TGTGCCAGCAGCTCCGGACTAGCGGGGACCCATGAGCAGTTCTTC. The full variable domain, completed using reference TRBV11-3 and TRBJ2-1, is EAGVVQSPRYKIIEKKQPVAFWCNPISGHNTLYWYLQNLGQGPELLIRYENEEAVDDSQLPKDRFSAERLKGVDSTLKIQPAELGDSAVYLCASSSGLAGTHEQFFGPGTRLTVL.

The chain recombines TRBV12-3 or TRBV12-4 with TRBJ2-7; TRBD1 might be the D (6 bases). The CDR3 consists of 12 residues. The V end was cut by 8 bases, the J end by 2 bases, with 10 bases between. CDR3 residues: CASSQGTYEQYF. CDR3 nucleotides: TGTGCCAGCTCCCAGGGGACCTACGAGCAGTACTTC.

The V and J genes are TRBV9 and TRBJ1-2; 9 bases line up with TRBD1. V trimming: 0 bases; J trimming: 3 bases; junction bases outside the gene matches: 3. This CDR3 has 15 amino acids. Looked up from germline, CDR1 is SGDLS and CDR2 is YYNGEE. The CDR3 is CASSVEGQGYYGYTF. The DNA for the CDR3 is TGTGCCAGCAGCGTAGAAGGACAGGGGTACTATGGCTACACCTTC.

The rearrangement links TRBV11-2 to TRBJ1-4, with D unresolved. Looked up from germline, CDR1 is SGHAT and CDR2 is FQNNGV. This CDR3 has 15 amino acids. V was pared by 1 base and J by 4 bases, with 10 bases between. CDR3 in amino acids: CASSLVGTGNEKLFF. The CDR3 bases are TGTGCCAGCAGCTTAGTAGGCACGGGTAATGAAAAACTGTTTTTT.